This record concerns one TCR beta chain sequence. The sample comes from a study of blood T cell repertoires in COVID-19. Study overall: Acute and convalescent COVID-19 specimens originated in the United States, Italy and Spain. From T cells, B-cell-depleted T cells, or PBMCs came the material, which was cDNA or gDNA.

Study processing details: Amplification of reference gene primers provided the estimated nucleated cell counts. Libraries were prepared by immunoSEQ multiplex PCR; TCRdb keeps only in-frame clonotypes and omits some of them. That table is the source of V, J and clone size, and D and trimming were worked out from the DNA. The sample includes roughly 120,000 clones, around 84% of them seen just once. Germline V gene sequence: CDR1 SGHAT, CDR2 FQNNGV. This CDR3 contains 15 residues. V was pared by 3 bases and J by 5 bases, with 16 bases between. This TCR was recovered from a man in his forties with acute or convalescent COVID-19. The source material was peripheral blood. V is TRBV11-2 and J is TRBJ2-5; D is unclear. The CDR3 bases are TGTGCCAGCAGCTTTGACGGAACCGCGCGGGAGACCCAGTACTTC. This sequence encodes CASSFDGTARETQYF. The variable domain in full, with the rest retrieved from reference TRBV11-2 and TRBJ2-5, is EAGVAQSPRYKIIEKRQSVAFWCNPISGHATLYWYQQILGQGPKLLIQFQNNGVVDDSQLPKDRFSAERLKGVDSTLKIQPAKLEDSAVYLCASSFDGTARETQYFGPGTRLLVL.